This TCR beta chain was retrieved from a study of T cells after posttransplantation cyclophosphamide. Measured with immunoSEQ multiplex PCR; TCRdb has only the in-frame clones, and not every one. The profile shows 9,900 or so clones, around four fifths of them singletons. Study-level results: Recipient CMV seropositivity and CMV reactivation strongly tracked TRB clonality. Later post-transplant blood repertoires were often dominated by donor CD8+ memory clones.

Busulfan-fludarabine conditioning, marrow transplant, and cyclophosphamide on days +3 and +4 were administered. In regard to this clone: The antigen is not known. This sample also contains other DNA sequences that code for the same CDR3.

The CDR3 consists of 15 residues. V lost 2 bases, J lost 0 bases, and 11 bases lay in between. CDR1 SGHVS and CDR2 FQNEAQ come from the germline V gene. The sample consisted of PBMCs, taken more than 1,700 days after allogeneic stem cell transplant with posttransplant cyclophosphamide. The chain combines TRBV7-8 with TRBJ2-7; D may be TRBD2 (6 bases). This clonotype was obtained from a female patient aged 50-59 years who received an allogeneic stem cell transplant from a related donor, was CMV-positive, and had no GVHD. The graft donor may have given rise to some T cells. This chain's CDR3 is CASSLTGDLSYEQYF. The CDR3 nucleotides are TGTGCCAGCAGCTTAACGGGGGACCTCTCCTACGAGCAGTACTTC.